The 30 T cell receptor beta chains in this list originate from one sample, sequenced in a study of CD8+CD57+ T cells in acquired aplastic anemia. Both TCR beta VDJ combination and CDR3 sequence profiling were carried out. Genomic DNA was the template for this profiling. TCRdb ran MiXCR on the reads and lists one entry per CDR3 protein. The sample consists of about 180,000 distinct CDR3 sequences, approximately 46% of them appearing once. Sequencing was carried out using sorted CD4+, CD8+, or CD8+CD57+ T cells (not recorded which) from PBMCs. These receptors were taken from a human donor in good health.

A word on this clonotype: At one end the junction does not follow the germline gene, possibly because of a read error. J is TRBJ1-1 and V is TRBV6-4; weak D call: TRBD1 (5 bases). Germline CDR1 and CDR2: MRHNA and SNTAGT. This CDR3 comprises 14 residues. CDR3 protein: CASRDGNRNTEASF. The DNA of the CDR3 is TGTGCCAGCCGGGACGGAAATCGGAACACTGAAGCTTCCTTT.

This clonotype was recorded at least ten times. The chain joins TRBV7-6 to TRBJ2-5, with TRBD2 matching over 8 bases. This CDR3 has 14 amino acids. J was trimmed by 5 bases and V by 3 bases; bases with no gene match: 5. CDR1 is SGHVS, CDR2 FNYEAQ, per germline. CDR3 sequence (DNA): TGTGCCAGCAGCTTGCGACTAGCGTCGGAGACCCAGTACTTC. Protein product: CASSLRLASETQYF.

V and J are TRBV10-3 and TRBJ2-1; 16 bases match TRBD2. Germline V gives CDR1 ENHRY, CDR2 SYGVKD. This CDR3 contains 16 residues. V gave up 10 bases and J gave up 7 bases; unmatched junction bases: 10. In nucleotides, the CDR3 is TGTGCCACACGACCGGGACTAGCGGGAGGGTTAAATGAGCAGTTCTTC. Translated, it gives CATRPGLAGGLNEQFF.

The chain has TRBV20-1 and TRBJ2-5; D gene ambiguous. Germline lookup yields CDR1 DFQATT and CDR2 SNEGSKA (reference sequence). V was pared by 0 bases and J by 9 bases, with 14 bases between. The CDR3 contains 13 residues. The CDR3 DNA reads as TGCAGTGCTAGAGATGCCCAGTCGCAGTCCCAGTACTTC. Its translation: CSARDAQSQSQYF.

This clonotype was seen only once. Possible read error: a much larger clone is one base away. V usage is TRBV14 and J usage is TRBJ2-1, with D tentatively TRBD2 (6 bases). CDR3 length equals 13 residues. Germline assignment: CDR1 SGHDN and CDR2 FVKESK. This chain's CDR3 is CASSQARGNERFF. Written as DNA, the CDR3 is TGTGCCAGCAGCCAAGCTCGCGGGAATGAGCGGTTCTTC.

The V gene is TRBV7-1, the J gene TRBJ2-3; 10 bases align to TRBD2. TRBV7-1 is annotated as an ORF whose role is uncertain. This CDR3 spans 19 amino acids. The J segment lost 6 bases and the V segment lost 3 bases, leaving 18 bases of the junction unmatched. Here the CDR3 reads CASSSKREGPGTHADTQYF. The CDR3 nucleotides read TGTGCCAGCAGCTCCAAGCGGGAGGGTCCGGGAACACACGCGGATACGCAGTATTTT.

Worth noting for this clonotype: This sequence may be a read error, since a much larger clone differs from it by one base. V and J are TRBV5-4 and TRBJ1-2, with unresolved D. Germline CDR1 SGHNT, CDR2 YYREEE (reference sequence). V lost 1 base and J lost 3, with 10 bases in between. The CDR3 totals 14 residues. Here the CDR3 reads CASSLTVVDYGYTF. CDR3 DNA: TGTGCCAGCAGCTTGACAGTGGTGGACTATGGCTACACCTTC.

This clonotype has at least ten counts. This sequence joins TRBV20-1 and TRBJ1-2; no clear D gene. The CDR3 sequence is 14 residues long. The V end lost 1 base, the J end lost 5 bases, and 14 bases lay between the germline ends. Germline assignment: CDR1 DFQATT and CDR2 SNEGSKA (reference sequence). The CDR3 protein is CSARVVDPLYGYTF. For the CDR3, the DNA is TGCAGTGCTAGAGTAGTCGACCCTTTGTATGGCTACACCTTC.

At least ten counts were recorded for this clonotype. This sequence joins TRBV4-2 and TRBJ2-7; 10 bases fit TRBD1. V shed 0 bases and J 3 bases; nucleotides not matched to a gene: 5. The CDR3 consists of 16 residues. The V gene's germline CDR1 is LGHNA and CDR2 YNFKEQ. DNA for the CDR3: TGTGCCAGCAGCCAAGATCTTGGGACAGGGGACTACGAGCAGTACTTC. Its translation: CASSQDLGTGDYEQYF.

The chain employs TRBV5-1 and TRBJ1-1, with 7 bases matching TRBD1. This CDR3 contains 15 residues. J lost 5 bases, V lost 2 bases, and 9 bases had no gene match. Germline V CDR1 and CDR2: SGHRS, YFSETQ. The CDR3 region is CASSLFEGASTEAFF. The CDR3 DNA reads as TGCGCCAGCAGCTTATTCGAGGGGGCGAGTACTGAAGCTTTCTTT. Full variable domain (remainder filled in from reference TRBV5-1 and TRBJ1-1): KAGVTQTPRYLIKTRGQQVTLSCSPISGHRSVSWYQQTPGQGLQFLFEYFSETQRNKGNFPGRFSGRQFSNSRSEMNVSTLELGDSALYLCASSLFEGASTEAFFGQGTRLTVV.

The chain recombines TRBV12-3 or TRBV12-4 with TRBJ2-7, with a possible D match to TRBD2 (5 bases). The CDR3 totals 15 residues. V shed 3 bases and J shed 1 base, with 13 bases lying between them. This CDR3 is CASSLERMSSYEQYF. DNA of the CDR3: TGTGCCAGCAGTTTGGAGCGGATGTCTTCCTACGAGCAGTACTTC.

This clonotype was detected many times. Written as DNA, the CDR3 is TGTGCCAGCAGCTTAGGGACAGATAATTCACCCCTCCACTTT. Encoded protein: CASSLGTDNSPLHF. The chain employs TRBV7-3 and TRBJ1-6; 7 nucleotides line up with TRBD1. Per the germline V gene, CDR1 is SGHTA and CDR2 is FQGTGA. The CDR3 runs to 14 residues. V shed 2 bases and J 5 bases; nucleotides not matched to a gene: 0.

The chain employs TRBV15 and TRBJ2-1, with 11 positions matching TRBD2. From germline, CDR1 is LNHNV and CDR2 YYDKDF (reference sequence). The J segment lost 8 bases and the V segment lost 5 bases, leaving 5 bases of the junction unmatched. The CDR3 length is 14 residues. The CDR3 sequence is CATSRLAGGYEQFF. DNA for the CDR3: TGTGCCACCAGCCGCCTAGCGGGAGGATATGAGCAGTTCTTC.

The CDR3 nucleotides read TGCAGCGTTCTGCCGGGGACCAATTCACCCCTCCACTTT. Protein product: CSVLPGTNSPLHF. The chain links TRBV29-1 to TRBJ1-6; TRBD1 might be the D (5 bases). Germline V lookup: CDR1 SQVTM, CDR2 ANQGSEA. The length of the CDR3 is 13 residues. V lost 5 bases to trimming and J lost 7 bases, with 12 bases between them.

This clonotype has at least ten counts. This chain links TRBV11-2 with TRBJ1-6; TRBD1 is a possible D gene (6 bases). V lost 5 bases and J lost 3, with 17 bases in between. Germline CDR1 and CDR2: SGHAT and FQNNGV. The CDR3 is 17 amino acids. CDR3 sequence reads: CASSIKTGTYYNSPLHF. Here the CDR3 DNA reads TGTGCCAGCAGCATAAAAACCGGGACATACTATAATTCACCCCTCCACTTT. Looking up the rest from reference TRBV11-2 and TRBJ1-6 gives the full variable domain: EAGVAQSPRYKIIEKRQSVAFWCNPISGHATLYWYQQILGQGPKLLIQFQNNGVVDDSQLPKDRFSAERLKGVDSTLKIQPAKLEDSAVYLCASSIKTGTYYNSPLHFGNGTRLTVT.

This clonotype has a count of ten or more. This chain connects TRBV7-3 to TRBJ2-3, with D uncertain. There are 14 residues in the CDR3. The V gene lost 5 bases and the J gene lost 0 bases, with 9 bases spanning the gap. Germline V gene data show CDR1 as SGHTA and CDR2 as FQGTGA. The CDR3 region has the DNA TGTGCCAGCAGCCGTGACGGTAGCACAGATACGCAGTATTTT. Its translation: CASSRDGSTDTQYF.

This clonotype appeared a few times. V is TRBV5-4 and J is TRBJ2-5, with TRBD2 matching over 13 bases. After removal of 0 bases from V and 9 bases from J, the junction contained 8 bases not matched to a gene. Germline-derived CDR1 and CDR2 are SGHNT and YYREEE (reference sequence). The CDR3 loop spans 16 amino acids. In DNA, the CDR3 is TGTGCCAGCAGCTTGGAAGGACTAGCGGGGGCCCGGCCCCAGTACTTC. As protein: CASSLEGLAGARPQYF.

The chain is built from TRBV19 and TRBJ1-1; 9 bases align to TRBD1. Germline V lookup: CDR1 LNHDA, CDR2 SQIVND (reference sequence). The CDR3 is 16 residues long. After removal of 6 bases from V and 1 base from J, the junction contained 9 bases not matched to a gene. The CDR3 spells CASSKPPGQGNTEAFF. The CDR3 coding sequence is TGTGCCAGTAGCAAACCTCCGGGACAGGGGAACACTGAAGCTTTCTTT.

This clonotype was seen more than once but under ten times. V gene TRBV6-1 combines with J gene TRBJ1-2; no definite D call. Germline-derived CDR1 and CDR2 are MNHNS and SASEGT. This CDR3 is built from 15 residues. Between the trimmed V and J ends, which lost 2 bases and 1 base, there was a span of 11 bases. The CDR3 reads CASSESTLSNYGYTF. The CDR3 DNA follows: TGTGCCAGCAGTGAAAGTACACTTAGTAACTATGGCTACACCTTC.

This clonotype was seen many times. V gene TRBV20-1 combines with J gene TRBJ2-3; tentatively, D is TRBD2 (5 bases). Germline values: CDR1 DFQATT, CDR2 SNEGSKA (reference sequence). This CDR3 is 16 amino acids long. V lost 3 bases, J lost 2 bases, and 18 bases lay in between. The CDR3 sequence: CSARNPGKRITDTQYF. The CDR3 region has the DNA TGCAGTGCTAGGAATCCCGGGAAACGAATCACAGATACGCAGTATTTT.

Of note for this clonotype: Given a much more abundant clone one base away, this may be a read error. The genes are TRBV5-6 and TRBJ2-1; no firm D call. Germline V gives CDR1 SGHDT, CDR2 YYEEEE. CDR3 size: 13 residues. CDR3 coding DNA: TGTGCCAGCAGCTTGGAGAGCAGGAGTTTGCAGTCCTTC. It codes for CASSLESRSLQSF.

This chain uses TRBV5-8 with TRBJ2-3, with a weak D call TRBD1 (6 bases). Germline CDR1 is SGHTS and CDR2 is YDEGEE. The CDR3 totals 13 residues. V lost 4 bases and J lost 6, with 12 bases in between. CDR3 in DNA: TGTGCCAGCAGCCAACAGGGAGCGGATACGCAGTATTTT. Amino acid sequence: CASSQQGADTQYF.

The chain carries TRBV2 and TRBJ2-1; D is possibly TRBD2 (5 bases). The CDR3 loop spans 13 amino acids. In germline, CDR1 is SNHLY, CDR2 FYNNEI. The V end lost 6 bases, the J end lost 5 bases, and 11 bases lay between the germline ends. CDR3: CASSRLRDNEQFF. The CDR3 bases are TGTGCCAGCAGCCGACTACGCGACAATGAGCAGTTCTTC.

This clonotype was picked up one time. This sequence joins TRBV7-8 and TRBJ1-2, with 10 bases that match TRBD1. Looked up from germline, CDR1 is SGHVS and CDR2 is FQNEAQ. With 6 bases clipped from V and 4 bases from J, the junction kept 11 bases outside the gene matches. The CDR3 runs 16 residues. The DNA of the CDR3 is TGTGCCAGCAGTCTAGGGGACAGGGGCGGCGGCTATGGCTACACCTTC. Its translation is CASSLGDRGGGYGYTF.

The chain joins TRBV2 to TRBJ1-1, with unresolved D. Trimming pared 6 bases from V and 0 bases from J, leaving 8 bases between. Germline V lookup: CDR1 SNHLY, CDR2 FYNNEI. CDR3 length equals 13 residues. The CDR3 DNA reads TGTGCCAGCAGGGCGGGGATGAACACTGAAGCTTTCTTT. Translating gives CASRAGMNTEAFF.

This clonotype was recorded many times. V gene TRBV6-4 combines with J gene TRBJ2-2; the D gene is possibly TRBD1 (6 bases). The CDR3 loop spans 14 amino acids. The V end lost 4 bases, the J end lost 3 bases, and 9 bases lay between the germline ends. The V gene's germline CDR1 is MRHNA and CDR2 SNTAGT. The chain's CDR3 is CASSARTDTGELFF. The DNA for the CDR3 is TGTGCCAGCAGTGCTCGGACAGACACCGGGGAGCTGTTTTTT.

This sequence joins TRBV7-8 and TRBJ2-7, with D tentatively TRBD2 (6 bases). The V end lost 5 bases, the J end lost 0 bases, and 17 bases lay between the germline ends. The CDR3 extends over 16 amino acids. Germline CDR1 and CDR2: SGHVS and FQNEAQ. CDR3 coding DNA: TGTGCCAGCAGCCCTGCAGCGGGCCCCAGCTCCTACGAGCAGTACTTC. Its translation is CASSPAAGPSSYEQYF.

This clonotype was counted a single time. The chain combines TRBV7-9 with TRBJ1-1; possible D gene TRBD1, 6 bases. Germline V gives CDR1 SEHNR, CDR2 FQNEAQ (reference sequence). Between the trimmed V and J ends, which lost 5 bases and 1 base, there was a span of 11 bases. The CDR3 length is 14 residues. CDR3 nucleotides: TGTGCCAGCAGCCGTGGGACACGGAACACTGAAGCTTTCTTT. Protein sequence: CASSRGTRNTEAFF.

This clonotype was counted at least ten times. This chain links TRBV3-1 with TRBJ2-1; TRBD2 aligns across 7 bases. The CDR3 runs 15 residues. The V gene's germline CDR1 is LGHDT and CDR2 YNNKEL (reference sequence). J lost 4 bases, V lost 4 bases, and 7 bases had no gene match. The CDR3 loop reads CASSPRLAAYNEQFF. CDR3 coding DNA: TGTGCCAGCAGCCCACGACTAGCCGCGTACAATGAGCAGTTCTTC.

The table lists this clonotype with a few counts. J is TRBJ1-5 and V is TRBV20-1; D unclear. Per germline, CDR1 DFQATT and CDR2 SNEGSKA (reference sequence). This CDR3 is 10 amino acids long. V dropped 3 bases and J dropped 6 bases, with 3 bases sitting between them. CDR3 nucleotides: TGCAGTGCTAGTAGTCAGCCCCAGCATTTT. Encoded protein: CSASSQPQHF.